This T cell receptor (beta chain) was obtained from a study of OX40 agonist ivuxolimab in advanced cancers. Study information: Patients were infused with ivuxolimab every 2 weeks at 0.01 to 10 mg/kg. Three patients got partial responses; one had hepatocellular carcinoma and two had cutaneous melanoma. Regarding the study as a whole: Dosing at 0.1 to 3.0 mg/kg was accompanied by clonal expansion of CD4+ and CD8+ blood T cells by week 6.

This clone showed up just a few times. What it recognizes is unknown. V lost 10 bases and J lost 6; bases outside the gene matches: 17. Germline V gives CDR1 MNHEY, CDR2 SVGAGI. The length of the CDR3 is 15 residues. With autoimmune disease history or systemic immunosuppression, patients were excluded. Data came from immunoSEQ multiplex PCR; TCRdb stores just in-frame clones and leaves some out. The repertoire holds some 94,000 clones, with 92% as singletons. The rearrangement joins TRBV6-5 to TRBJ2-7; 8 nucleotides match TRBD1. This clonotype originated in an adult with an advanced solid tumor such as melanoma, head and neck, liver or kidney cancer. Material: CD4+ or CD8+ T cells sorted from blood, obtained in a trial of the OX40 agonist ivuxolimab. The CDR3 DNA reads as TGTGCCACCATAGACCAGGGGGCAAGGGAACGCGAGCAGTACTTC. Translation gives CATIDQGAREREQYF.